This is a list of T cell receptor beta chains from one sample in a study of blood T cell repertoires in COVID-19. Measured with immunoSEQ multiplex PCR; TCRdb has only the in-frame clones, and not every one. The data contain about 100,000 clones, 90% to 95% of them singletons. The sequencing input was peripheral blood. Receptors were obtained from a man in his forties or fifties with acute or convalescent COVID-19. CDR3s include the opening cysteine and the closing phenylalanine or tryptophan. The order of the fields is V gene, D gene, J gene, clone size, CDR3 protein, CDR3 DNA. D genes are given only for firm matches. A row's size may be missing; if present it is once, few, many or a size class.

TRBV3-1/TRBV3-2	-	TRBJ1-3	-	CASSQLSSSSGNTIYF	TGTGCCAGCAGCCAACTTTCCTCGAGCTCTGGAAACACCATATATTTT
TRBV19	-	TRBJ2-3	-	CASSGFAGSDTQYF	TGTGCCAGTAGTGGATTCGCAGGGTCAGATACGCAGTATTTT
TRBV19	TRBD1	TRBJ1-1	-	CASSVRQGKYTEAFF	TGTGCCAGTAGTGTACGACAGGGGAAGTACACTGAAGCTTTCTTT
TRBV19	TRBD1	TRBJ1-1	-	CATGTGPSAEAFF	TGTGCCACTGGGACAGGGCCGAGCGCTGAAGCTTTCTTT
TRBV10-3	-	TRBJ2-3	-	CAISEGGGGGGTDTQYF	TGTGCCATCAGTGAGGGGGGTGGAGGGGGCGGAACAGATACGCAGTATTTT
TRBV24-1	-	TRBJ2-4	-	CATSAVQGPNIQYF	TGTGCCACCAGTGCGGTACAGGGACCAAACATTCAGTACTTC
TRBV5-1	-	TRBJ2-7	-	CASSLSGEQYF	TGCGCCAGCAGCTTATCGGGCGAGCAGTACTTC
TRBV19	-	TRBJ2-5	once	CASSPRFVARWETQYF	TGTGCCAGTAGTCCCCGTTTCGTGGCTAGATGGGAGACCCAGTACTTC
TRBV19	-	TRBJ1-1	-	CASSFRSTEYTEAFF	TGTGCCAGTAGTTTCCGTTCGACAGAATACACTGAAGCTTTCTTT
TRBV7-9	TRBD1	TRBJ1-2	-	CASSSESRGPAYGYTF	TGTGCCAGCAGCTCTGAGAGCAGGGGGCCTGCCTATGGCTACACCTTC
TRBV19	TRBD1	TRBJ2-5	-	CASSLGQGEETQYF	TGTGCCAGTAGTTTGGGACAGGGTGAAGAGACCCAGTACTTC
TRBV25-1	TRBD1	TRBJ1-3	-	CASSEYGTGYGNTIYF	TGTGCCAGCAGTGAATATGGGACAGGGTACGGAAACACCATATATTTT
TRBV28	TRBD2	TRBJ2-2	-	CASSPAGGATGELFF	TGTGCCAGCAGTCCCGCGGGGGGGGCCACCGGGGAGCTGTTTTTT
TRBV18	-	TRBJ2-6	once	CASSPKAGGLSGANVLTF	TGTGCCAGCTCACCGAAGGCAGGTGGACTCTCTGGGGCCAACGTCCTGACTTTC